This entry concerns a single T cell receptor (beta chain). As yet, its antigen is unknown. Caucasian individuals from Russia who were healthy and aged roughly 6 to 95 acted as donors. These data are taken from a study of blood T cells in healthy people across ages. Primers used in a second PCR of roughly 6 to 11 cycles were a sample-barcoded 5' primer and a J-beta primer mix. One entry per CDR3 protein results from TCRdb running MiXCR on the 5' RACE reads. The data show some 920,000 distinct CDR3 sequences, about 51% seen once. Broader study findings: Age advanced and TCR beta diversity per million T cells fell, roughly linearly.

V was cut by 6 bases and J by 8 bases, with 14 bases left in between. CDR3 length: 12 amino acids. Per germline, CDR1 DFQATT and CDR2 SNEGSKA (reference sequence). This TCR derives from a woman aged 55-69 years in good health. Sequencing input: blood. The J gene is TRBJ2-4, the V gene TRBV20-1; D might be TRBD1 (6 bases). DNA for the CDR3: TGCAGTGCAGAACAGGGTCGTGACATTCAGTACTTC. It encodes CSAEQGRDIQYF.